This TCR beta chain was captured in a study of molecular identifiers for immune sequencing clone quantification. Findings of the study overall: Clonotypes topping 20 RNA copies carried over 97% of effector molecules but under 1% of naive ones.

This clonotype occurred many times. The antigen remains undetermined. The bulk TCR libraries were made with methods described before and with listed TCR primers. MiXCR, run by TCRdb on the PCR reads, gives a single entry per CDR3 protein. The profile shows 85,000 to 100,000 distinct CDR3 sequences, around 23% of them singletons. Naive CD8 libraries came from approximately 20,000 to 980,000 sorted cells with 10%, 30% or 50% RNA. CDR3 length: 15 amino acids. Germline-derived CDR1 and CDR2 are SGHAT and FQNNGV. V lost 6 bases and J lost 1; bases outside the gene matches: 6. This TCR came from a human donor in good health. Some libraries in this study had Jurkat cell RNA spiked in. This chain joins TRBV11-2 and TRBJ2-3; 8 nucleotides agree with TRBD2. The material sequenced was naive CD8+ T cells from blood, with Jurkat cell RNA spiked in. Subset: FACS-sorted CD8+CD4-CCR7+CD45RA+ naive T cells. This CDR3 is CASSWRGAGTDTQYF. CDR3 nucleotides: TGTGCCAGCAGTTGGCGGGGGGCCGGCACAGATACGCAGTATTTT.